This T cell receptor (beta chain) emerged from a study of vaccination and CD4 T cells after COVID-19. This clonotype was seen more than once but under ten times. Its specificity is not known. Specified time point: late sampling 161 to 241 days after vaccination in a few convalescent patients. Treatment here: roughly ten-day PBMC culture with coronavirus spike peptide pools or control peptides (ViraFEST assay). IL-2 at 8.5 to 10 IU/ml and peptide pools at about 9.5 ug/ml were added to PBMCs cultured at approximately 2 million per well. The CDR3 is 15 amino acids. The germline V and J ends were trimmed by 3 bases and 5 bases, with 14 bases remaining between them. Per germline, CDR1 KGHDR and CDR2 SFDVKD. Sequence data for DNA of cultured CD4+ T cells were generated by the Oncomine TCR Beta short-read assay. TCRdb reanalysed the PCR reads using MiXCR and keeps one entry per CDR3 protein. The sample gives tens of thousands of distinct CDR3 sequences, roughly two fifths of which show up once; just under 5% is in the top ten.

The sequence came from a human donor who had recovered from COVID-19. The chain carries TRBV24-1 and TRBJ2-3; D unresolved. The specimen comprised CD4+ T cells from blood, cultured in vitro, sampled about 7 months after SARS-CoV-2 vaccination. CDR3 nucleotide sequence: TGTGCCACCAGTGATCCTGGGGTTGGCGAAGATACGCAGTATTTT. This translates into CATSDPGVGEDTQYF.